The 18 T cell receptor beta chains given below trace back to one sample, sequenced in a study of T cell responses to AZD1222 COVID-19 vaccine (dated by TCRdb to the early 2020s). The library came from the immunoSEQ multiplex PCR assay. As stored in TCRdb, this immuneACCESS dataset retains in-frame rearrangements with V and J assigned. A fraction of the clones does not appear; measured against another copy, unresolved V genes explain less than half of the discrepancy, and the remainder lacks a known reason. This sample comprises 90,000 to 120,000 clones, approximately 90% of them detected only once. Clones ranked in the top ten supply less than 4% of the sample. The time point label on this specimen signifies: baseline before first vaccination. Per the publication, the treatment or condition label means: meningococcal conjugate vaccine given as trial control. Sequencing was performed on peripheral blood, taken on day 0 of MenACWY control vaccination. These receptors came from an adult in good health.

The rearrangement uses TRBV5-1 and TRBJ1-2, with 10 nucleotides matching TRBD1. V was pared by 5 bases and J by 0 bases, with 4 bases of the junction left unmatched. CDR3 length: 15 residues. Germline V gene data show CDR1 as SGHRS and CDR2 as YFSETQ. CDR3 bases: TGCGCCAGCAGGCTCGGACAGGGGGCTAACTATGGCTACACCTTC. It translates to CASRLGQGANYGYTF. The complete variable domain, with remaining parts taken from reference TRBV5-1 and TRBJ1-2, reads KAGVTQTPRYLIKTRGQQVTLSCSPISGHRSVSWYQQTPGQGLQFLFEYFSETQRNKGNFPGRFSGRQFSNSRSEMNVSTLELGDSALYLCASRLGQGANYGYTFGSGTRLTVV.

This clone has a single count. The CDR3 bases are TGTGCCAGCAGAGAGGGCTACACCTTC. As protein: CASREGYTF. The chain employs TRBV4-2 and TRBJ1-2; D gene ambiguous. CDR1 and CDR2 (germline): LGHNA, YNFKEQ. The V end lost 6 bases, the J end lost 8 bases, and 4 bases lay between the germline ends. The CDR3 covers 9 residues.

V usage is TRBV7-9 and J usage is TRBJ2-3; the D gene is possibly TRBD1 (6 bases). V dropped 3 bases and J dropped 10 bases, with 23 bases sitting between them. The CDR3 consists of 16 residues. Germline CDR1 is SEHNR and CDR2 is FQNEAQ (reference sequence). The chain's CDR3 is CASSLGVGGGGSAQYF. The DNA for the CDR3 is TGTGCCAGCAGCTTGGGTGTAGGGGGTGGCGGGTCCGCGCAGTATTTT.

Only a few counts were recorded for this clone. The chain joins TRBV27 to TRBJ1-5; weak D call: TRBD1 (6 bases). The V gene lost 5 bases and the J gene lost 0 bases, with 11 bases spanning the gap. Germline CDR1 MNHEY, CDR2 SMNVEV (reference sequence). This CDR3 is 15 amino acids long. CDR3 residues: CASSKGQYSNQPQHF. The CDR3 bases are TGTGCCAGCAGTAAAGGACAGTATAGCAATCAGCCCCAGCATTTT.

This sequence joins TRBV30 and TRBJ1-1; no definite D call. Germline CDR1 GTSNPN, CDR2 SVGIG (reference sequence). V was clipped by 0 bases and J by 0 bases, with 5 bases between them. The CDR3 is made up of 13 amino acids. Written as DNA, the CDR3 is TGTGCCTGGAGTGTAACGTTGAACACTGAAGCTTTCTTT. Amino acid sequence: CAWSVTLNTEAFF.

Details on this clone: The junction departs from the called germline gene at one end, perhaps through a read error. V and J are TRBV7-7 and TRBJ2-5; TRBD2 matches 9 bases. Germline values: CDR1 SSHAT, CDR2 FNYEAQ (reference sequence). CDR3 length: 15 residues. The CDR3 loop reads CASSLVAGGLETQYF. The CDR3 DNA reads as TGTGCTAGCAGCTTAGTTGCGGGGGGGTTAGAGACCCAGTACTTC.

This chain joins TRBV7-2 and TRBJ2-3; D uncertain. Germline V lookup: CDR1 SGHTA, CDR2 FQGNSA. Trimming shortened V by 1 base and J by 0 bases, and 11 bases separated the two germline ends. The CDR3 consists of 16 residues. The CDR3 nucleotides read TGTGCCAGCAGCTTAGTCGCGACTTCGAGCACAGATACGCAGTATTTT. This codes for CASSLVATSSTDTQYF.

The rearrangement uses TRBV9 and TRBJ2-3; 9 bases map to TRBD2. Trimming cost V 0 bases and J 2 bases; bases outside gene matches: 4. Per the germline V gene, CDR1 is SGDLS and CDR2 is YYNGEE. This CDR3 is 16 amino acids long. The chain's CDR3 is CASSVGVAGDTDTQYF. Here the CDR3 DNA reads TGTGCCAGCAGCGTAGGGGTAGCGGGGGACACAGATACGCAGTATTTT. The variable domain in full, with the rest retrieved from reference TRBV9 and TRBJ2-3, is DSGVTQTPKHLITATGQRVTLRCSPRSGDLSVYWYQQSLDQGLQFLIQYYNGEERAKGNILERFSAQQFPDLHSELNLSSLELGDSALYFCASSVGVAGDTDTQYFGPGTRLTVL.

The rearrangement joins TRBV6-5 to TRBJ1-1, with no clear D. There are 13 residues in the CDR3. Trimming removed 8 bases at V and 1 base at J, with 11 bases between. Germline V gene data show CDR1 as MNHEY and CDR2 as SVGAGI. CDR3 residues: CASLGPGNTEAFF. As DNA, the CDR3 is TGTGCCAGCTTAGGGCCGGGGAACACTGAAGCTTTCTTT.

This clone occurred a few times. J is TRBJ1-4 and V is TRBV7-2, with D maybe TRBD1 (6 bases). The CDR3 runs to 16 residues. The germline V gene has CDR1 SGHTA and CDR2 FQGNSA. Trimming cost V 2 bases and J 8 bases, with 18 bases left between them. The CDR3 sequence: CASSLLIGGLGEKLFF. In nucleotides, the CDR3 is TGTGCCAGCAGCTTACTTATAGGGGGACTGGGGGAAAAACTGTTTTTT.

The chain employs TRBV27 and TRBJ2-1, with D possibly matching TRBD2 (5 bases). The CDR3 is 13 amino acids. Trimming took off 2 bases at V and 7 bases at J, with 9 bases between the two ends. From germline, CDR1 is MNHEY and CDR2 SMNVEV (reference sequence). The CDR3 region has the DNA TGTGCCAGCAGTTTAGAGGGTTGGAATGAGCAGTTCTTC. It codes for CASSLEGWNEQFF.

The gene calls are TRBV2 and TRBJ1-6, with D possibly TRBD1 on 5 matching bases. There are 14 residues in the CDR3. Germline CDR1 and CDR2: SNHLY and FYNNEI. The germline V and J ends were trimmed by 4 bases and 8 bases, with 12 bases remaining between them. The CDR3 protein is CASSGRDLYSPLHF. In DNA form, the CDR3 reads TGTGCCAGCAGTGGCCGGGACCTTTATTCACCCCTCCACTTT.

The rearrangement uses TRBV29-1 and TRBJ1-4, with 7 bases matching TRBD1. The CDR3 contains 14 residues. Germline assignment: CDR1 SQVTM and CDR2 ANQGSEA. V lost 4 bases to trimming and J lost 8 bases; unmatched junction nucleotides: 10. The CDR3 region has the DNA TGCAGCGTTGGCAGGGGGGGGAAGGAGGAAAAACTGTTTTTT. Its translation is CSVGRGGKEEKLFF.

V and J are TRBV3-1 (or the pseudogene TRBV3-2) and TRBJ1-6; no reliable D call. Trimming left V 1 base short and J 5 bases short, with 9 bases between. Germline CDR1 LGHDT, CDR2 YNNKEL (reference sequence). This CDR3 has 15 amino acids. The CDR3 coding sequence is TGTGCCAGCAGCCAAGTTACAGCAAATAATTCACCCCTCCACTTT. It codes for CASSQVTANNSPLHF.

This chain connects TRBV4-1 to TRBJ2-3, with no clear D. This CDR3 contains 13 residues. Germline V CDR1 and CDR2: MGHRA, YSYEKL. Between the trimmed V and J ends, which lost 2 bases and 5 bases, there was a span of 8 bases. The CDR3 region is CASSQPNRDTQYF. Here the CDR3 DNA reads TGCGCCAGCAGCCAACCCAATAGAGATACGCAGTATTTT.

This chain links TRBV5-1 with TRBJ2-1; D possibly corresponds to TRBD2 (6 bases). V gave up 0 bases and J gave up 2 bases, with 9 bases separating them. Germline CDR1 is SGHRS and CDR2 is YFSETQ. The CDR3 covers 15 residues. CDR3 amino acids: CASSLASSAYNEQFF. DNA of the CDR3: TGCGCCAGCAGCTTGGCGTCTAGCGCCTACAATGAGCAGTTCTTC.

This clone came up once. This chain joins TRBV11-2 and TRBJ2-2; 8 bases fit TRBD2. V gave up 3 bases and J gave up 1 base; unmatched junction bases: 7. Germline V gene lookup returns CDR1 SGHAT and CDR2 FQNNGV. The CDR3 totals 17 residues. DNA of the CDR3: TGTGCCAGCAGCTTCGGTTCTGCGGGGGGGAACACCGGGGAGCTGTTTTTT. Residues: CASSFGSAGGNTGELFF. The entire variable domain, with the rest obtained from reference TRBV11-2 and TRBJ2-2, is as follows: EAGVAQSPRYKIIEKRQSVAFWCNPISGHATLYWYQQILGQGPKLLIQFQNNGVVDDSQLPKDRFSAERLKGVDSTLKIQPAKLEDSAVYLCASSFGSAGGNTGELFFGEGSRLTVL.

The count of this clone is one. V usage is TRBV27 and J usage is TRBJ2-7; 9 bases are shared with TRBD1. The CDR3 runs 14 residues. From germline, CDR1 is MNHEY and CDR2 SMNVEV (reference sequence). The ends lost 4 bases at V and 3 bases at J; junction bases unmatched: 4. The CDR3 DNA is TGTGCCAGCAGTTCCGGGACAGGGAACTACGAGCAGTACTTC. This codes for CASSSGTGNYEQYF.